This T cell receptor beta chain was retrieved from a study of beta chain features in type 1 diabetes. The CDR3 length is 19 residues. A single heparinised draw of approximately 100 mL on average was taken per donor. Expressed TCRB transcripts were sequenced, since all the RNA that had been isolated was reverse transcribed. Sequenced by immunoSEQ multiplex PCR; TCRdb stores in-frame clones only, minus some. The data show 300,000 to 350,000 clones, roughly 21% seen once. The sample taken for sequencing was naive CD4+ T cells from blood. This TCR derives from a woman between 18 and 29 years old in good health. The chain has TRBV21-1 and TRBJ2-3; TRBD2, the table's D call, lacks a check against the DNA. TRBV21-1 constitutes a pseudogene. The CDR3 DNA is TGTGCCAGCAGCAAAGGCCGACTAGCGGGAGGGCCGAGGACAGATACGCAGTATTTT. Translating it yields CASSKGRLAGGPRTDTQYF.